This T cell receptor (beta chain) was identified in a study of neurological immune-mediated disorders. Many counts were recorded for this clonotype. Synthesis of cDNA used 5'RACE (with 10-nucleotide random UMIs). TCRdb processed the 5' RACE reads anew with MiXCR; each CDR3 protein has one entry. The profile shows some 38,000 distinct CDR3 sequences, more than 4.5% of them singletons. Specimen: CD4+ T cells from blood. The receptor's source is a man aged 18 to 30 in good health.

The DNA of the CDR3 is TGTGCCAGCAGCTTTAGCGTCGGGACCTACAATGAGCAGTTCTTC. Its protein is CASSFSVGTYNEQFF. The chain uses TRBV7-3 and TRBJ2-1; perhaps TRBD2 as D (5 bases). Trimming cost V 3 bases and J 2 bases, with 11 bases left between them. CDR1 is SGHTA, CDR2 FQGTGA, per germline. The CDR3 length is 15 residues.